This T cell receptor (beta chain) was captured by sequencing in a study of response to subunit inactivated influenza vaccine. In TCRdb, the RT-PCR reads were re-called with MiXCR into one record per CDR3 protein. The table records about 240,000 distinct CDR3 sequences, 9% to 15% of them present only once. The V end was cut by 3 bases, the J end by 7 bases, with 10 bases between. Germline CDR1 DFQATT, CDR2 SNEGSKA (reference sequence). The CDR3 sequence is 12 residues long. V is TRBV20-1 and J is TRBJ2-1; no firm D call. This clonotype originated in a man aged 45 to 65 who received an inactivated influenza vaccine. This specimen consisted of non-naive T cells sorted from PBMCs, obtained approximately 15 days before vaccination. CDR3 sequence reads: CSASRMENEQFF. CDR3 bases: TGCAGTGCTAGTCGGATGGAAAATGAGCAGTTCTTC.